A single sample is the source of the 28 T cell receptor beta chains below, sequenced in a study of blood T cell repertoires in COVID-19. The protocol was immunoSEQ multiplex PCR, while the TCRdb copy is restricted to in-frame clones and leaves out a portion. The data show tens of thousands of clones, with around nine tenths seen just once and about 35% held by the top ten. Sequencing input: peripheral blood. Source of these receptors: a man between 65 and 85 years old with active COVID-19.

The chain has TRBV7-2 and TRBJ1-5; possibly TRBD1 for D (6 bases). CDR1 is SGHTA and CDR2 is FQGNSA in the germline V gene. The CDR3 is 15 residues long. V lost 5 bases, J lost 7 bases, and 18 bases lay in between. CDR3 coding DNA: TGTGCCAGCAGCCCCCACATTGGGCAGGGGCAGCCCCAGCATTTT. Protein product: CASSPHIGQGQPQHF.

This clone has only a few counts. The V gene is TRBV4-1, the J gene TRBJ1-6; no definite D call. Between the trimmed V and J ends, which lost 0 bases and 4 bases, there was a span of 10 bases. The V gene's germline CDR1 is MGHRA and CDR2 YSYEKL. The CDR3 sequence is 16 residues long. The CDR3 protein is CASSQEGTAYNSPLHF. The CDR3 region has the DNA TGCGCCAGCAGCCAAGAGGGCACAGCTTATAATTCACCCCTCCACTTT.

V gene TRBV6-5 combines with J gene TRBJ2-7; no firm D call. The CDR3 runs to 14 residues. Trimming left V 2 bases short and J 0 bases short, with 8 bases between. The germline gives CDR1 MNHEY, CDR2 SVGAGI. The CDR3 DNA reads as TGTGCCAGCAGTTACCGGCGGTACTCCTACGAGCAGTACTTC. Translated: CASSYRRYSYEQYF.

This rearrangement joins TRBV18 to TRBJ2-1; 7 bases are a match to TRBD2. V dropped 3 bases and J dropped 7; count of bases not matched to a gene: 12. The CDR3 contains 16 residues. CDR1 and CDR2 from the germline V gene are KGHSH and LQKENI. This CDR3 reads CASSPVGTTTSNEQFF. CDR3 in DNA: TGTGCCAGCTCACCGGTAGGGACTACCACCTCTAATGAGCAGTTCTTC.

The CDR3 here is CASSGTSGRGPDTQYF. The CDR3 DNA is TGTGCCAGCAGCGGGACTAGCGGGAGGGGTCCCGATACGCAGTATTTT. The V call is TRBV9, the J call TRBJ2-3; TRBD2 matches 15 bases. The CDR3 is 16 amino acids. The germline V gene has CDR1 SGDLS and CDR2 YYNGEE. V lost 3 bases and J lost 6; bases outside the gene matches: 5.

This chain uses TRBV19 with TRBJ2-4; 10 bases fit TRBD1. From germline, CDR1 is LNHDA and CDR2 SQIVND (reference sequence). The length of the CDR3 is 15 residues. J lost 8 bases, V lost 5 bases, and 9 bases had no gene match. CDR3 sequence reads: CASSWGTGAGDIQYF. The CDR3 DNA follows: TGTGCCAGTAGTTGGGGGACAGGGGCTGGAGACATTCAGTACTTC.

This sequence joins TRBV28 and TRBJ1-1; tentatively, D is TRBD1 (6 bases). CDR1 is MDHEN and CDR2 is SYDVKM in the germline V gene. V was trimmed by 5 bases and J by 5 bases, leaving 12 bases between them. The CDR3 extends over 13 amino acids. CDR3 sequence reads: CASSRDRLTEAFF. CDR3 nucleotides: TGTGCCAGCAGTCGAGACAGGTTAACTGAAGCTTTCTTT.

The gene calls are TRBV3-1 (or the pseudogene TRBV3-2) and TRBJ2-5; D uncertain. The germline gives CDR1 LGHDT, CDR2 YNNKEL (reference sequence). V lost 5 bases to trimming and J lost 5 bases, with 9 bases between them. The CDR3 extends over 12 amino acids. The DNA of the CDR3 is TGTGCCAGCAGCACCCGCCGGGAGACCCAGTACTTC. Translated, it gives CASSTRRETQYF.

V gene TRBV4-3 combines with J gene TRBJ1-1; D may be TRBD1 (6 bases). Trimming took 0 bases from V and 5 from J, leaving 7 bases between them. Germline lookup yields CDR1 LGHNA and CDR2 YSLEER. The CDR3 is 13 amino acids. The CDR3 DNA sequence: TGCGCCAGCAGCCAAGACAGGGGAACTGAAGCTTTCTTT. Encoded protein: CASSQDRGTEAFF.

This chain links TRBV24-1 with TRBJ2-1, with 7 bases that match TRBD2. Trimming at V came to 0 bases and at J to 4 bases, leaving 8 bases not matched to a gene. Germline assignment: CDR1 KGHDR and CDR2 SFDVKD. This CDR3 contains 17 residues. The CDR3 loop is CATSDLAPSGTYNEQFF. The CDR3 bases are TGTGCCACCAGTGATTTGGCTCCCAGCGGGACTTACAATGAGCAGTTCTTC.

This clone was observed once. The CDR3 DNA follows: TGTGCCTGGAGTGGCGGGTTTAGGACGGGAGAGCAGTACTTC. Its translation is CAWSGGFRTGEQYF. The V gene is TRBV30, the J gene TRBJ2-7; TRBD2 might be the D (5 bases). The germline V gene encodes CDR1 GTSNPN and CDR2 SVGIG (reference sequence). This CDR3 is built from 14 residues. V lost 1 base to trimming and J lost 7 bases, with 17 bases between them. The full variable domain, rest sourced from reference TRBV30 and TRBJ2-7, is SQTIHQWPATLVQPVGSPLSLECTVEGTSNPNLYWYRQAAGRGLQLLFYSVGIGQISSEVPQNLSASRPQDRQFILSSKKLLLSDSGFYLCAWSGGFRTGEQYFGPGTRLTVT.

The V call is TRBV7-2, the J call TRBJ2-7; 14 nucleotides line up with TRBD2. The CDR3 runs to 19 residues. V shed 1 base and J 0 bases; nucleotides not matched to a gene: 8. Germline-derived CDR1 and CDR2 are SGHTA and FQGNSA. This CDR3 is CASSLGRRTSGRSSYEQYF. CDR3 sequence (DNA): TGTGCCAGCAGCTTAGGGAGGCGGACTAGCGGGAGGAGCTCCTACGAGCAGTACTTC.

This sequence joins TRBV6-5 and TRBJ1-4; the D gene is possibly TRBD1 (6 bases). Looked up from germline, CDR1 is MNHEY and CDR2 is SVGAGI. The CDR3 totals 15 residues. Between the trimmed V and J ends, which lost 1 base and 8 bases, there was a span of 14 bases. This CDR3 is CASSYFPGGGEKLFF. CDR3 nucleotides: TGTGCCAGCAGTTACTTCCCGGGGGGCGGGGAAAAACTGTTTTTT.

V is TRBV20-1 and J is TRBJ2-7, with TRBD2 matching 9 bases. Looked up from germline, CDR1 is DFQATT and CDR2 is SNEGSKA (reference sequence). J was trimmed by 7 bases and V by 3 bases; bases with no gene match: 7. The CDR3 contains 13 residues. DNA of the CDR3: TGCAGTGCTAGTCACCCTAGCGGGATTGAGCAGTACTTC. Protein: CSASHPSGIEQYF.

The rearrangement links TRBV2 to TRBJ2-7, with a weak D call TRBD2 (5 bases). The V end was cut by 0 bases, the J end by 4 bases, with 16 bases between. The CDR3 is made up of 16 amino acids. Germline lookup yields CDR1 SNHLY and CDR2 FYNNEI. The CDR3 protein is CASSEAGGLVAYEQYF. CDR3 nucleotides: TGTGCCAGCAGTGAAGCCGGAGGTTTAGTTGCGTACGAGCAGTACTTC. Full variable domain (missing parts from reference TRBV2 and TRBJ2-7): EPEVTQTPSHQVTQMGQEVILRCVPISNHLYFYWYRQILGQKVEFLVSFYNNEISEKSEIFDDQFSVERPDGSNFTLKIRSTKLEDSAMYFCASSEAGGLVAYEQYFGPGTRLTVT.

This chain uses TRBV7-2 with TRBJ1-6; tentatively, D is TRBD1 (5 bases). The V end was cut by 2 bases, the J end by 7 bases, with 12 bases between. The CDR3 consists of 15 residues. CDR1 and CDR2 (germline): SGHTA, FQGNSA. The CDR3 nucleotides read TGTGCCAGCAGCTTATTAATGCGGGGGAATTCACCCCTCCACTTT. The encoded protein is CASSLLMRGNSPLHF.

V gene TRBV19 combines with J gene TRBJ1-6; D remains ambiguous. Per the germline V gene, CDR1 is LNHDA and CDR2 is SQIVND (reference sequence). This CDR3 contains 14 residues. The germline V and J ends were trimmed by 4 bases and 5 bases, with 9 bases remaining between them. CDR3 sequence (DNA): TGTGCCAGTAGTACCTTTCAGAATAATTCACCCCTCCACTTT. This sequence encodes CASSTFQNNSPLHF.

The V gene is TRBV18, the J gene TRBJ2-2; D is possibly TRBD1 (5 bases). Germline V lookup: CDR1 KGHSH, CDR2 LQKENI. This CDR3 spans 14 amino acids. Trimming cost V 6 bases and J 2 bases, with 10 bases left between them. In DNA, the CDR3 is TGTGCCAGCTCCCGACAGAGAAACACCGGGGAGCTGTTTTTT. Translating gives CASSRQRNTGELFF.

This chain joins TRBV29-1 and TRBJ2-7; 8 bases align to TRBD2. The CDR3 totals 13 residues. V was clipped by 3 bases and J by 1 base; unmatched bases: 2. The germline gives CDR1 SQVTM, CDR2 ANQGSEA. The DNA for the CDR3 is TGCAGCGTTGAGCGGGGGGAATCCTACGAGCAGTACTTC. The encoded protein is CSVERGESYEQYF.

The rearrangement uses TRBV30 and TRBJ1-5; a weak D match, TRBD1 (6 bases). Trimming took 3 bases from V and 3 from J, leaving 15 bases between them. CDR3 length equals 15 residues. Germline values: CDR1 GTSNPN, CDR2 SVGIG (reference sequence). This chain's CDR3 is CAWRNGGAPNQPQHF. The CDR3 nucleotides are TGTGCCTGGAGGAATGGGGGGGCCCCCAATCAGCCCCAGCATTTT.

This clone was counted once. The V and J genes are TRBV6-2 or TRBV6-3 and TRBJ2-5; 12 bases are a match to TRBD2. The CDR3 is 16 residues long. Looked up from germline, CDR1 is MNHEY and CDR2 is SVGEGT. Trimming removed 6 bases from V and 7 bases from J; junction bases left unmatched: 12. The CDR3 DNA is TGTGCCAGCAGCCTACTAGCGGGAGGTCCATCGGGGACCCAGTACTTC. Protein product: CASSLLAGGPSGTQYF.

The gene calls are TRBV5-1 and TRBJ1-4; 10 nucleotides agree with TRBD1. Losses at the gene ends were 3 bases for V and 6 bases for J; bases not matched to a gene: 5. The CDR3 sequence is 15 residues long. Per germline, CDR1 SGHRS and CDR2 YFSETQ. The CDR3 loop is CASSWTGGEDEKLFF. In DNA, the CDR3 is TGCGCCAGCAGCTGGACAGGGGGGGAGGATGAAAAACTGTTTTTT. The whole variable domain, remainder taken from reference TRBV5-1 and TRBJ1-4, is KAGVTQTPRYLIKTRGQQVTLSCSPISGHRSVSWYQQTPGQGLQFLFEYFSETQRNKGNFPGRFSGRQFSNSRSEMNVSTLELGDSALYLCASSWTGGEDEKLFFGSGTQLSVL.

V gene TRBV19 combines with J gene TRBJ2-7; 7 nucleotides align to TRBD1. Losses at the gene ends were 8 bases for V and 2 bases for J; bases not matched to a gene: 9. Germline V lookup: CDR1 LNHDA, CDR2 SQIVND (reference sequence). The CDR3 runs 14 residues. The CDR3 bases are TGTGCCAGTTCGAAGACAGGGCTCGCCTACGAGCAGTACTTC. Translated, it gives CASSKTGLAYEQYF.

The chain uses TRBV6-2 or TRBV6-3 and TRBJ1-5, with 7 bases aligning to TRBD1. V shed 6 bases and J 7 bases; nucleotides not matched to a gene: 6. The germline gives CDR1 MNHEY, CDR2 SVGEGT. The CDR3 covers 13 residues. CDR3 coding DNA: TGTGCCAGCAGCGGGCAGGGGGGCCAGCCCCAGCATTTT. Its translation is CASSGQGGQPQHF.

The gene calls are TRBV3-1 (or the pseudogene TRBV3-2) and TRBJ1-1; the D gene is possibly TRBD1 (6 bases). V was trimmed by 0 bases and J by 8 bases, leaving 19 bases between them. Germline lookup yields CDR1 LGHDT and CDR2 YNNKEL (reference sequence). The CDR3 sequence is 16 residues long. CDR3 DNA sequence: TGTGCCAGCAGCCAAGATCCAGGGGCCCGGAGCGAAGAAGCTTTCTTT. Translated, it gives CASSQDPGARSEEAFF.

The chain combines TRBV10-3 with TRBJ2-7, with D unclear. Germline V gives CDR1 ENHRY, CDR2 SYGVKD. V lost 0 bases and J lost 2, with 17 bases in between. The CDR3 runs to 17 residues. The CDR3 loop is CAISESGYASITYEQYF. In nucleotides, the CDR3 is TGTGCCATCAGTGAGTCCGGTTACGCGAGTATCACCTACGAGCAGTACTTC.

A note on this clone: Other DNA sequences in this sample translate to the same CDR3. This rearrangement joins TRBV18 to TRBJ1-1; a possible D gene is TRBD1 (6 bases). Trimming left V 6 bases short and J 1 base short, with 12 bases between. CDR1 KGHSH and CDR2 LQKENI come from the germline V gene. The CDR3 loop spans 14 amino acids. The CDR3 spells CASSPDRKNTEAFF. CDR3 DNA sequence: TGTGCCAGCTCCCCCGACAGGAAGAACACTGAAGCTTTCTTT.

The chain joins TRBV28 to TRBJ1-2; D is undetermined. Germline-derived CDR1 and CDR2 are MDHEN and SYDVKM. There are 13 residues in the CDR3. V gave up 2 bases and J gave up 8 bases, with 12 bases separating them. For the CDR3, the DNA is TGTGCCAGCAGTTTACGTGTTCTCGGGGGCTACACCTTC. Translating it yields CASSLRVLGGYTF.